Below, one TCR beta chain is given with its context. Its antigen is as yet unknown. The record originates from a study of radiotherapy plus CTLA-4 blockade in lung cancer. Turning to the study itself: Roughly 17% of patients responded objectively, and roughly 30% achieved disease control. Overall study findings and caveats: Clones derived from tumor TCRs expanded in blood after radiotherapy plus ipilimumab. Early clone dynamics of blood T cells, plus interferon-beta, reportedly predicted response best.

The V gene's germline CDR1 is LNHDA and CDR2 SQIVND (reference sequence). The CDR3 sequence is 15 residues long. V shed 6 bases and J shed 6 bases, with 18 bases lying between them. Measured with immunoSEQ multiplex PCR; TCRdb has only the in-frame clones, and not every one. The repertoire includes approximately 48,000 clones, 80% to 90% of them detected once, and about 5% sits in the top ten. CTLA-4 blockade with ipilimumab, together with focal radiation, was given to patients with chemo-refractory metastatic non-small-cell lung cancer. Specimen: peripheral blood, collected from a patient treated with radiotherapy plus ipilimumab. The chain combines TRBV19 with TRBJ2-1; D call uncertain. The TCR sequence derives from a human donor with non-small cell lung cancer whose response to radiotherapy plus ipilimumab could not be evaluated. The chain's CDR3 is CASRPLAQRGNEQFF. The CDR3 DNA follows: TGTGCCAGTAGGCCTCTCGCTCAGCGCGGCAATGAGCAGTTCTTC. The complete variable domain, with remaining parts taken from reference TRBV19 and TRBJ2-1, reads DGGITQSPKYLFRKEGQNVTLSCEQNLNHDAMYWYRQDPGQGLRLIYYSQIVNDFQKGDIAEGYSVSREKKESFPLTVTSAQKNPTAFYLCASRPLAQRGNEQFFGPGTRLTVL.